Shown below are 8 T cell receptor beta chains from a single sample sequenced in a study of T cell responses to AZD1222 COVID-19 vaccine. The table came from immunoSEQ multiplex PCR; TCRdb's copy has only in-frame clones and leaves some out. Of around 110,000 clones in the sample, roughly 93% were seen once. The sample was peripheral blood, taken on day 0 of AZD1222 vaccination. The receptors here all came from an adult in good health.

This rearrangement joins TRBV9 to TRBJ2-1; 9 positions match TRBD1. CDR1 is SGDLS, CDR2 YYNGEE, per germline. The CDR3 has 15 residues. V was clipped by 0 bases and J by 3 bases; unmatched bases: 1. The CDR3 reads CASSVEDRGYNEQFF. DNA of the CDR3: TGTGCCAGCAGCGTAGAGGACAGGGGCTACAATGAGCAGTTCTTC. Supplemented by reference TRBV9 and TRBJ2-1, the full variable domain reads DSGVTQTPKHLITATGQRVTLRCSPRSGDLSVYWYQQSLDQGLQFLIQYYNGEERAKGNILERFSAQQFPDLHSELNLSSLELGDSALYFCASSVEDRGYNEQFFGPGTRLTVL.

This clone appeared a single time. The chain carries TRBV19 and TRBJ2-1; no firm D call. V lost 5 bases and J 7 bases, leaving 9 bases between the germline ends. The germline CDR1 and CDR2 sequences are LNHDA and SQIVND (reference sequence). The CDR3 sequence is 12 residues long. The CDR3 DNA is TGTGCCAGTAGTCACCCCTTAAATGAGCAGTTCTTC. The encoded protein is CASSHPLNEQFF.

The CDR3 sequence: CASSFSLNLRFHQPQHF. CDR3 nucleotide sequence: TGTGCCAGCAGTTTCTCCTTAAACCTTAGATTCCATCAGCCCCAGCATTTT. This rearrangement joins TRBV28 to TRBJ1-5, with no clear D. V lost 3 bases, J lost 5 bases, and 20 bases lay in between. Germline CDR1 reads MDHEN; CDR2 reads SYDVKM. The CDR3 loop spans 17 amino acids.

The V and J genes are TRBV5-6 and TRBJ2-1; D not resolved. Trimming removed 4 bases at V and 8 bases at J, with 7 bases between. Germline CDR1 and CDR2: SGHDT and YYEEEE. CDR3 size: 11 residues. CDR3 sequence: CASSIRDEQFF. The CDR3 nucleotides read TGTGCCAGCAGCATTCGTGATGAGCAGTTCTTC. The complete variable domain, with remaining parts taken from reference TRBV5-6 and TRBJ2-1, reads DAGVTQSPTHLIKTRGQQVTLRCSPKSGHDTVSWYQQALGQGPQFIFQYYEEEERQRGNFPDRFSGHQFPNYSSELNVNALLLGDSALYLCASSIRDEQFFGPGTRLTVL.

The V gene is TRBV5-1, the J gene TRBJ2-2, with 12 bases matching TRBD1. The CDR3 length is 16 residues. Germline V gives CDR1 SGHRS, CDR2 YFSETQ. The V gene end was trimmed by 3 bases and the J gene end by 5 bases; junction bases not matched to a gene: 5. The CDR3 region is CASSSGQGARTGELFF. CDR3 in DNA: TGCGCCAGCAGCTCGGGACAGGGGGCGCGTACCGGGGAGCTGTTTTTT. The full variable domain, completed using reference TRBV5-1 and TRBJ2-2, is KAGVTQTPRYLIKTRGQQVTLSCSPISGHRSVSWYQQTPGQGLQFLFEYFSETQRNKGNFPGRFSGRQFSNSRSEMNVSTLELGDSALYLCASSSGQGARTGELFFGEGSRLTVL.

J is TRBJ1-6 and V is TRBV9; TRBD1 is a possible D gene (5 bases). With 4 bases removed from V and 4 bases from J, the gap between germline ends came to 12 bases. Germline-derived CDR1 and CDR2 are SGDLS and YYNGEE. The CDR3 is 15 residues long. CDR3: CASSFRDAYNSPLHF. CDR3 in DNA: TGTGCCAGCAGCTTCCGGGACGCTTATAATTCACCCCTCCACTTT.

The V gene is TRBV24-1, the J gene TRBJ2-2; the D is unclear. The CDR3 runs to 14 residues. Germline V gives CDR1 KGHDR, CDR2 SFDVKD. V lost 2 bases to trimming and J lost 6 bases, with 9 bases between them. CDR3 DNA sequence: TGTGCCACCAGTGATTCAATCCGAGCCGGGGAGCTGTTTTTT. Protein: CATSDSIRAGELFF.

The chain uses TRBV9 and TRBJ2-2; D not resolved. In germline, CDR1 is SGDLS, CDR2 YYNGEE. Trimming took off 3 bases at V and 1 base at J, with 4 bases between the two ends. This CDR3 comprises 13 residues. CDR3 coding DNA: TGTGCCAGCAGCGGGTGGAACACCGGGGAGCTGTTTTTT. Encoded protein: CASSGWNTGELFF.